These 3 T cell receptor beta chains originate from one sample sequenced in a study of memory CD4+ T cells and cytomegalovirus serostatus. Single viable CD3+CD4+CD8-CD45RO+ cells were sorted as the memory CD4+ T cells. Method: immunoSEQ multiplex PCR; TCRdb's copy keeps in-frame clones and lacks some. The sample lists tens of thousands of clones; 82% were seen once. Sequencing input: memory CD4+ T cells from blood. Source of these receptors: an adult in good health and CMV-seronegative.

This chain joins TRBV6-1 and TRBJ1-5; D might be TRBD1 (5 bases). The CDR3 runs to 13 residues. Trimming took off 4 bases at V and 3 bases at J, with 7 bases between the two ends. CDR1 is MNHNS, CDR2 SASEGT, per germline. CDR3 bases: TGTGCCAGCAGTGCGACAGTCAATCAGCCCCAGCATTTT. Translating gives CASSATVNQPQHF.

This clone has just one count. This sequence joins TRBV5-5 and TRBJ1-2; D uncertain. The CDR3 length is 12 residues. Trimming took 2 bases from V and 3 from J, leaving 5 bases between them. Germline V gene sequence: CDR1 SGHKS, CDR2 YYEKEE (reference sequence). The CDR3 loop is CASSFSDYGYTF. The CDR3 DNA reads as TGTGCCAGCAGCTTCAGCGACTATGGCTACACCTTC.

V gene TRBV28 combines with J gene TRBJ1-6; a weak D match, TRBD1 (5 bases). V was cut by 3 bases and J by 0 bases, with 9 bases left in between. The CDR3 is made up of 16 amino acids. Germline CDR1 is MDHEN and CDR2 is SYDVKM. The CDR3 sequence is CASSLGGSSYNSPLHF. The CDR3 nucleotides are TGTGCCAGCAGTTTGGGGGGGAGCTCCTATAATTCACCCCTCCACTTT.